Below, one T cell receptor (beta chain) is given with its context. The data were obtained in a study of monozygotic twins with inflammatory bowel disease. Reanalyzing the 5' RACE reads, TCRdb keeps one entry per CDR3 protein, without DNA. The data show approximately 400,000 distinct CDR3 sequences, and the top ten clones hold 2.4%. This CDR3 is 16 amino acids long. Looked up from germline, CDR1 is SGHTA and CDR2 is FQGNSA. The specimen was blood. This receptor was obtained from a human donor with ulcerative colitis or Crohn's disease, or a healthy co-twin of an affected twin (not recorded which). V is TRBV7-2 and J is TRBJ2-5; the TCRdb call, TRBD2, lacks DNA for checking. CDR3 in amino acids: CASSLVIVGGGETQYF.